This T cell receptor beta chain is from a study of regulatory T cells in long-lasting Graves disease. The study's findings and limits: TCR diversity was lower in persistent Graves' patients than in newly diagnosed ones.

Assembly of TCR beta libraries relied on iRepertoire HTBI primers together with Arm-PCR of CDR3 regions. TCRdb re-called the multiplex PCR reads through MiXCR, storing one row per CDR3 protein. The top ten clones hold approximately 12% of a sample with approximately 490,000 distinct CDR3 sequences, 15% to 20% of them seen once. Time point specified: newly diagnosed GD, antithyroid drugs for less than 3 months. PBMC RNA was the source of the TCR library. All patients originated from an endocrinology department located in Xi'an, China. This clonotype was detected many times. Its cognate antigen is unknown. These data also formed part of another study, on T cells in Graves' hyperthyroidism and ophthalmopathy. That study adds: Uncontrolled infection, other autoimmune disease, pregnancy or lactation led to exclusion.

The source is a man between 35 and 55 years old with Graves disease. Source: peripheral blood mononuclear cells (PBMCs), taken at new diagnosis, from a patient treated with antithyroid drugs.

This CDR3 is CASSLVSYAFGQYF. CDR3 nucleotide sequence: TGTGCCAGCAGTCTTGTTTCGTACGCCTTCGGGCAGTACTTC. This rearrangement joins TRBV28 to TRBJ2-7; the D is unclear. CDR3 size: 14 residues. Germline lookup yields CDR1 MDHEN and CDR2 SYDVKM. V was trimmed by 5 bases and J by 9 bases, leaving 20 bases between them.